This T cell receptor beta chain was observed in a study of Graves' ophthalmopathy and Graves' hyperthyroidism. Study-wide results and caveats: Blood shared most expanded thyroid clonotypes above 0.001 frequency. Forecasting of ophthalmopathy progression by the model achieved around 71% sensitivity and roughly 78% specificity. Discriminating ophthalmopathy from stable hyperthyroidism, a 13-signature model attained a sensitivity of about 90% and a specificity of 80% to 82%.

About this clonotype: Its antigen is still unknown.

This CDR3 region has 19 residues. The V and J ends lost 3 bases and 4 bases respectively, with 24 bases between them. Beta-chain TCR CDR3 regions were amplified from RNA transcripts. Second-round multiplex PCR followed a first-round RT-PCR using HTBI primers. TCRdb analysed the multiplex PCR reads with MiXCR anew, one entry per CDR3 protein. This table holds hundreds of thousands of distinct CDR3 sequences, about two fifths found once. PBMCs were isolated from a roughly 10 ml sample of fresh peripheral blood. This TCR derives from an adult man with Graves' ophthalmopathy. Sequencing was performed on peripheral blood. This sequence joins TRBV12-3 or TRBV12-4 and TRBJ2-2; the D gene is possibly TRBD1 (6 bases). The chain's CDR3 is CASSFSGTRRWGGTGELFF. CDR3 sequence (DNA): TGTGCCAGCAGTTTCTCCGGGACACGACGTTGGGGTGGCACCGGGGAGCTGTTTTTT.